These 21 T cell receptor beta chains came from one sample sequenced in a study of cytomegalovirus exposure and HLA in healthy donors. The PCR contained 60 Vbeta and 13 Jbeta primers. Libraries were prepared by immunoSEQ multiplex PCR; TCRdb keeps only in-frame clonotypes and omits some of them. The data contain roughly 100,000 clones, approximately 72% of them seen just once; the ten biggest clones take up approximately 2.2%. The sample taken for sequencing was PBMCs. All receptors derive from a young man in good health and CMV-seronegative.

This clone was seen a handful of times. V usage is TRBV29-1 and J usage is TRBJ1-1; the D gene is possibly TRBD1 (5 bases). CDR3 length: 13 residues. Trimming left V 4 bases short and J 1 base short, with 10 bases between. Germline V gene sequence: CDR1 SQVTM, CDR2 ANQGSEA. The CDR3 region has the DNA TGCAGCGTTGGAGTACAGGAGAACACTGAAGCTTTCTTT. It specifies CSVGVQENTEAFF.

The gene calls are TRBV28 and TRBJ1-5; D is undetermined. The CDR3 contains 12 residues. Per the germline V gene, CDR1 is MDHEN and CDR2 is SYDVKM. V dropped 5 bases and J dropped 7 bases, with 9 bases sitting between them. CDR3 coding DNA: TGTGCCAGCAGTACTGAGAACCAGCCCCAGCATTTT. Amino acid sequence: CASSTENQPQHF.

This clone was found a few times. The chain links TRBV6-1 to TRBJ2-1; D possibly corresponds to TRBD1 (6 bases). V lost 3 bases, J lost 15 bases, and 18 bases lay in between. Per the germline V gene, CDR1 is MNHNS and CDR2 is SASEGT. This CDR3 spans 13 amino acids. The CDR3 is CASSEVTGWYAFF. CDR3 nucleotide sequence: TGTGCCAGCAGTGAGGTTACAGGGTGGTATGCGTTCTTC.

This clone was recorded a few times. The rearrangement joins TRBV7-9 to TRBJ2-7, with 7 nucleotides matching TRBD1. This CDR3 has 13 amino acids. The germline V gene encodes CDR1 SEHNR and CDR2 FQNEAQ (reference sequence). V dropped 5 bases and J dropped 2; count of bases not matched to a gene: 3. The CDR3 here is CASSRQGTYEQYF. The CDR3, as DNA: TGTGCCAGCAGCCGACAGGGCACCTACGAGCAGTACTTC.

This rearrangement joins TRBV11-2 to TRBJ2-5, with 7 bases identical to TRBD1. There are 13 residues in the CDR3. CDR1 is SGHAT, CDR2 FQNNGV, per germline. The trim removed 5 bases at V and 3 bases at J, leaving 3 bases unmatched. The CDR3 here is CASSPGTEETQYF. CDR3 DNA sequence: TGTGCCAGCAGCCCAGGGACAGAAGAGACCCAGTACTTC.

In its sample, this clone was seen a few times. The J gene is TRBJ2-7, the V gene TRBV6-6; no clear D gene. V lost 2 bases and J lost 3, with 8 bases in between. This CDR3 region has 13 residues. Germline V gives CDR1 MNHNY, CDR2 SVGAGI (reference sequence). CDR3 residues: CASSYRQDYEQYF. Here the CDR3 DNA reads TGTGCCAGCAGTTACCGGCAGGACTACGAGCAGTACTTC.

The gene calls are TRBV28 and TRBJ2-7; TRBD1 matches at 11 bases. Germline CDR1 and CDR2: MDHEN and SYDVKM. The CDR3 is 15 residues long. Trimming cost V 5 bases and J 7 bases; bases outside gene matches: 10. The CDR3 protein is CASSAPGTGGREQYF. The CDR3 coding sequence is TGTGCCAGCAGTGCCCCCGGGACAGGGGGTAGAGAGCAGTACTTC.

The chain carries TRBV7-8 and TRBJ2-7, with TRBD1 as a possible D gene (6 bases). The germline V and J ends were trimmed by 1 base and 0 bases, with 13 bases remaining between them. This CDR3 contains 16 residues. Germline V gene sequence: CDR1 SGHVS, CDR2 FQNEAQ. The CDR3 sequence: CASSLGIGQSSYEQYF. The CDR3, as DNA: TGTGCCAGCAGCTTAGGGATAGGACAGAGCTCCTACGAGCAGTACTTC.

The CDR3 sequence is CASSLAGDQPQHF. Written as DNA, the CDR3 is TGTGCCAGCAGCTTAGCGGGAGATCAGCCCCAGCATTTT. The V call is TRBV7-9, the J call TRBJ1-5; no clear D gene. The V end lost 0 bases, the J end lost 5 bases, and 5 bases lay between the germline ends. Germline values: CDR1 SEHNR, CDR2 FQNEAQ (reference sequence). CDR3 size: 13 residues.

In this sample, this clone turned up once. The chain combines TRBV15 with TRBJ1-1; D is possibly TRBD1 (5 bases). Per germline, CDR1 LNHNV and CDR2 YYDKDF (reference sequence). V gave up 5 bases and J gave up 1 base, with 20 bases separating them. This CDR3 has 17 amino acids. DNA of the CDR3: TGTGCCACCAGCCTCGACAGTATCTTCACCCGGAACACTGAAGCTTTCTTT. Its protein is CATSLDSIFTRNTEAFF. Full variable domain (missing parts from reference TRBV15 and TRBJ1-1): DAMVIQNPRYQVTQFGKPVTLSCSQTLNHNVMYWYQQKSSQAPKLLFHYYDKDFNNEADTPDNFQSRRPNTSFCFLDIRSPGLGDTAMYLCATSLDSIFTRNTEAFFGQGTRLTVV.

The chain employs TRBV6-1 and TRBJ2-3; the match to TRBD1 covers 8 bases. Germline V gives CDR1 MNHNS, CDR2 SASEGT. With V trimmed by 5 bases and J by 1 base, 2 bases remained unmatched. The length of the CDR3 is 14 residues. The CDR3 DNA reads TGTGCCAGCAGTCGGACAGGGCGCACAGATACGCAGTATTTT. Residues: CASSRTGRTDTQYF.

The chain links TRBV7-9 to TRBJ2-3; D might be TRBD1 (5 bases). V was clipped by 4 bases and J by 0 bases, with 11 bases between them. Germline CDR1 SEHNR, CDR2 FQNEAQ (reference sequence). The CDR3 totals 15 residues. The CDR3 spells CASSSDRTSTDTQYF. The CDR3 DNA follows: TGTGCCAGCAGCTCCGACAGAACTAGCACAGATACGCAGTATTTT.

The V and J genes are TRBV7-2 and TRBJ2-1; tentatively, D is TRBD2 (5 bases). Germline CDR1 reads SGHTA; CDR2 reads FQGNSA. V was shortened by 5 bases and J by 7 bases, with 15 bases between the two germline ends. CDR3 size: 14 residues. DNA of the CDR3: TGTGCCAGCAGCCTCTTGGCCCTAGCAAATGAGCAGTTCTTC. This codes for CASSLLALANEQFF. Combining the CDR3 with reference TRBV7-2 and TRBJ2-1 gives the whole variable domain GAGVSQSPSNKVTEKGKDVELRCDPISGHTALYWYRQSLGQGLEFLIYFQGNSAPDKSGLPSDRFSAERTGGSVSTLTIQRTQQEDSAVYLCASSLLALANEQFFGPGTRLTVL.

The chain links TRBV7-2 to TRBJ1-1; 11 nucleotides line up with TRBD1. The CDR3 has 14 residues. The germline CDR1 and CDR2 sequences are SGHTA and FQGNSA. J was trimmed by 4 bases and V by 5 bases; bases with no gene match: 3. CDR3 amino acids: CASSPGTGGTEAFF. CDR3 nucleotide sequence: TGTGCCAGCAGCCCGGGGACAGGGGGCACTGAAGCTTTCTTT.

The chain has TRBV19 and TRBJ2-3; D might be TRBD2 (6 bases). The CDR3 spans 14 residues. Germline CDR1 and CDR2: LNHDA and SQIVND (reference sequence). V was shortened by 3 bases and J by 5 bases, with 12 bases between the two germline ends. The CDR3 protein is CASSIGGKQDTQYF. The CDR3 DNA reads TGTGCCAGTAGTATTGGAGGGAAACAAGATACGCAGTATTTT.

The chain employs TRBV5-6 and TRBJ1-1; D is unclear. The CDR3 runs 14 residues. Germline loops: CDR1 SGHDT, CDR2 YYEEEE. Deletions cut 5 bases from V and 8 bases from J, with 19 bases between. DNA for the CDR3: TGTGCCAGCAGGCCTTTAATAGCTCCCCAAGAAGCTTTCTTT. This translates into CASRPLIAPQEAFF.

The chain combines TRBV27 with TRBJ2-5, with 9 bases matching TRBD1. V dropped 2 bases and J dropped 8; count of bases not matched to a gene: 6. The CDR3 runs 14 residues. Looked up from germline, CDR1 is MNHEY and CDR2 is SMNVEV (reference sequence). Written as DNA, the CDR3 is TGTGCCAGCAGTTTACGGGGGGACAGGGACACCCAGTACTTC. It yields the protein CASSLRGDRDTQYF.

The V call is TRBV9, the J call TRBJ2-1, with 10 bases identical to TRBD2. CDR1 and CDR2 (germline): SGDLS, YYNGEE. V gave up 5 bases and J gave up 1 base; unmatched junction bases: 6. This CDR3 has 16 residues. CDR3 loop: CASSFSGRLSYNEQFF. The CDR3 DNA reads as TGTGCCAGCAGTTTTAGCGGGAGGTTATCCTACAATGAGCAGTTCTTC.

The CDR3: CASSLVSRETQYF. Here the CDR3 DNA reads TGTGCCAGCAGCTTAGTTTCTCGAGAGACCCAGTACTTC. The chain couples TRBV7-2 to TRBJ2-5; D unresolved. Trimming took off 1 base at V and 4 bases at J, with 7 bases between the two ends. Germline V gene sequence: CDR1 SGHTA, CDR2 FQGNSA. This CDR3 has 13 amino acids.

This clone was detected only once. This chain uses TRBV9 with TRBJ1-2, with a weak D call TRBD1 (5 bases). This CDR3 contains 14 residues. Germline-derived CDR1 and CDR2 are SGDLS and YYNGEE. Trimming removed 7 bases at V and 7 bases at J, with 20 bases between. CDR3 sequence reads: CASSAGGTHRGYTF. DNA for the CDR3: TGTGCCAGCTCAGCGGGGGGGACCCATCGTGGCTACACCTTC.

The chain employs TRBV10-3 and TRBJ1-1; 8 bases align to TRBD1. With V trimmed by 7 bases and J by 5 bases, 3 bases remained unmatched. CDR3 length: 12 residues. Germline V lookup: CDR1 ENHRY, CDR2 SYGVKD. The CDR3 spells CAITGGGTEAFF. The CDR3 DNA reads TGTGCCATCACAGGGGGCGGTACTGAAGCTTTCTTT.